This paragraph covers one TCR beta chain sequence. The target antigen is unknown. The sample comes from a study of Graves' ophthalmopathy and Graves' hyperthyroidism. The study, taken as a whole, reports: Ophthalmopathy and stable hyperthyroidism were discriminated by a 13-signature model, with over 85% sensitivity and 81.08% specificity. Most expanded thyroid clonotypes above 0.001 frequency also appeared in blood.

The sequenced template was RNA, covering the TCR beta CDR3 region. Scientists carried out first-round RT-PCR using HTBI primers and then a second-round multiplex PCR. TCRdb re-derived calls from the multiplex PCR reads in MiXCR, one entry per CDR3 protein. The sample holds 560,000 or so distinct CDR3 sequences, 39% seen once. Excluded: other autoimmune disease, uncontrolled infection, pregnancy or lactation. Material for sequencing was peripheral blood or thyroid tissue (not recorded which). This TCR came from an adult man with Graves' hyperthyroidism.

The CDR3 nucleotides read TGTGCCAGCAGTGAAGACAGCCGCTCTGGGGCCAACGTCCTGACTTTC. It translates to CASSEDSRSGANVLTF. The chain has TRBV25-1 and TRBJ2-6, with D possibly TRBD1 on 5 matching bases. Trimming took 2 bases from V and 0 from J, leaving 8 bases between them. CDR3 length: 16 amino acids. CDR1 MGHDK and CDR2 SYGVNS come from the germline V gene. Filled out from reference TRBV25-1 and TRBJ2-6, the complete variable domain reads EADIYQTPRYLVIGTGKKITLECSQTMGHDKMYWYQQDPGMELHLIHYSYGVNSTEKGDLSSESTVSRIRTEHFPLTLESARPSHTSQYLCASSEDSRSGANVLTFGAGSRLTVL.